This TCR beta chain was sequenced in a study of blood T cell repertoires in COVID-19. Study overall: The United States, Italy and Spain were the sources of the acute and convalescent COVID-19 samples. PBMCs, B-cell-depleted T cells, or T cells provided the cDNA or gDNA that made up the material.

V lost 1 base to trimming and J lost 8 bases; unmatched junction nucleotides: 10. In germline, CDR1 is MNHNS, CDR2 SASEGT. There are 15 residues in the CDR3. In this sample, this clone turned up a few times. Per the authors' pipeline: Reference gene primers were amplified, and this amplification served to estimate nucleated cell counts. The method was immunoSEQ multiplex PCR; TCRdb's version includes in-frame clones alone and lacks a portion of them. The DNA gave D and trimming, while V, J and clone size come from that table. The sample shows over 45,000 clones, 89% of them seen only once. The clonotype originates from a woman in her fifties or sixties with active COVID-19. The chain uses TRBV6-1 and TRBJ1-2; TRBD1 aligns across 7 bases. Sequencing was done on a sample of peripheral blood. CDR3 region: CASSEGSGTAGGYTF. For the CDR3, the DNA is TGTGCCAGCAGTGAAGGATCTGGGACAGCGGGCGGCTACACCTTC.